This entry features one T cell receptor (beta chain) sequence. This CDR3 spans 15 amino acids. Trimming removed 8 bases at V and 0 bases at J, with 17 bases between. Germline CDR1 MNHEY, CDR2 SMNVEV (reference sequence). These data belong to a study of blood T cell repertoires in COVID-19. TCRdb keeps only in-frame clones here, not all; method: immunoSEQ multiplex PCR. In the table there are approximately 200,000 clones, 70% to 90% of which are singletons. The sequenced material came from PBMCs or T cells enriched from blood (not recorded which). This sequence originates from a young man who had recovered from COVID-19. The chain recombines TRBV27 with TRBJ2-7; a weak D match, TRBD2 (7 bases). The CDR3 nucleotides are TGTGCCAGCTCGCACAGGGAGGGGAGCTCCTACGAGCAGTACTTC. Amino acids: CASSHREGSSYEQYF.